This T cell receptor (beta chain) was recovered during a study of T-cell memory formation after mild COVID-19. The wider study: Largely donor-specific TCR clusters were found.

CDR1 and CDR2 (germline): SGHTA, FQGNSA. This CDR3 spans 17 amino acids. Trimming removed 1 base from V and 2 bases from J, with 17 bases in between. Constant-segment primers were used for 5'RACE, and the resulting TCR alpha and TCR beta cDNA libraries carried sample barcodes and UMIs. TCRdb independently ran MiXCR on the 5' RACE reads; one entry per CDR3 protein. The table records 140,000 to 150,000 distinct CDR3 sequences, 15% to 20% of them present only once. The sample was PBMCs or a T cell subset sorted from them (not recorded which). The V call is TRBV7-2, the J call TRBJ1-1; D is ambiguous. This TCR was recovered from an adult woman who had mild COVID-19 (a few samples of this study predate the infection). Cell type and time point are not known. Here the CDR3 reads CASSLGISAGGNTEAFF. DNA for the CDR3: TGTGCCAGCAGCTTAGGGATTTCGGCAGGAGGAAACACTGAAGCTTTCTTT.